This T cell receptor beta chain was sequenced for a study of shared clonotypes between healthy human individuals. Across the study: The plates for each donor numbered three CD4 naive, three CD4 memory, two CD8 naive and one CD8 memory.

CD8 cells classed as naive were CD45RO-negative and positively selected for CCR7, excluding terminally differentiated effector memory CD45RA+ cells. On this clone itself: Its target is unknown. Other DNA sequences in this sample translate to the same CDR3.

Profiling relied on immunoSEQ multiplex PCR, and the TCRdb table lists in-frame clones only, not all of them. Among millions of clones listed, about 93% were seen once. Germline CDR1 reads MNHEY; CDR2 reads SMNVEV (reference sequence). The CDR3 totals 14 residues. V gave up 3 bases and J gave up 2 bases, with 11 bases separating them. Study-level findings and limits: As a rule, naive subsets had a larger estimated richness than memory subsets. Sequencing depth was expected to influence donor clonotype sharing.

Material for sequencing was naive CD8+ T cells from PBMCs. This clonotype was obtained from a man aged 18 to 30 in good health. Some clones in this sample may be carry-over from other donors' samples. This chain connects TRBV27 to TRBJ2-7, with D possibly being TRBD1 (5 bases). For the CDR3, the DNA is TGTGCCAGCAGTTTGGCAGGGCCAACCTACGAGCAGTACTTC. This translates into CASSLAGPTYEQYF.